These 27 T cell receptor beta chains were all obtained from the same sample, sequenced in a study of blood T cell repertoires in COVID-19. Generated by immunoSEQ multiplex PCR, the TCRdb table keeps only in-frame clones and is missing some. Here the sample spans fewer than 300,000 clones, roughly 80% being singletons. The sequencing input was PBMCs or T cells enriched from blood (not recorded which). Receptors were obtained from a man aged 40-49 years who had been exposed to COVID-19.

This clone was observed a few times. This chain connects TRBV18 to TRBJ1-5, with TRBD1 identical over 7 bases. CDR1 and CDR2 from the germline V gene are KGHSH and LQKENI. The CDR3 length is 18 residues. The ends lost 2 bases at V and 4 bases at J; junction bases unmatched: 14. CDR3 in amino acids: CASSPARGRGQSNQPQHF. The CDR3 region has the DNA TGTGCCAGCTCACCAGCCCGTGGCAGGGGACAGTCAAATCAGCCCCAGCATTTT.

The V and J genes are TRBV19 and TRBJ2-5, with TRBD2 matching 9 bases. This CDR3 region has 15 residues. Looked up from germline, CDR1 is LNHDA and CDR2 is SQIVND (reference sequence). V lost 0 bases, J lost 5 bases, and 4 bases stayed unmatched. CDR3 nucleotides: TGTGCCAGTAGTATAGATGCGGGAGGGTATGAGACCCAGTACTTC. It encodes CASSIDAGGYETQYF.

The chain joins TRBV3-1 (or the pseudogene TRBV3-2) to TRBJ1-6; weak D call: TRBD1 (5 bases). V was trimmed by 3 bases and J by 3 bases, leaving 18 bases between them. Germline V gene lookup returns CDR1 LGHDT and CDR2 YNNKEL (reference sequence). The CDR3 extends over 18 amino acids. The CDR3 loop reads CASSHQLSLDSYNSPLHF. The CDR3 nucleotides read TGTGCCAGCAGCCACCAACTATCACTCGACAGCTATAATTCACCCCTCCACTTT.

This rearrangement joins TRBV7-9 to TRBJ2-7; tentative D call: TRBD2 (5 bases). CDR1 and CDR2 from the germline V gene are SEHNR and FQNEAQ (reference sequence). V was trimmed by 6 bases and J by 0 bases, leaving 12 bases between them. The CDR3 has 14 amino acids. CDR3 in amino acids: CASSPRESSYEQYF. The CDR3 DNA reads TGTGCCAGCAGTCCTAGGGAGAGCTCCTACGAGCAGTACTTC.

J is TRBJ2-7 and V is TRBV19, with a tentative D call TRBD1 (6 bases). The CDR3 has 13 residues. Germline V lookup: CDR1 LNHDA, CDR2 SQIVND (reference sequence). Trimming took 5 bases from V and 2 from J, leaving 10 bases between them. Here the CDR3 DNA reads TGTGCCAGTAGTCAGGGACACACCTACGAGCAGTACTTC. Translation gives CASSQGHTYEQYF. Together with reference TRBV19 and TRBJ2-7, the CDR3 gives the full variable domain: DGGITQSPKYLFRKEGQNVTLSCEQNLNHDAMYWYRQDPGQGLRLIYYSQIVNDFQKGDIAEGYSVSREKKESFPLTVTSAQKNPTAFYLCASSQGHTYEQYFGPGTRLTVT.

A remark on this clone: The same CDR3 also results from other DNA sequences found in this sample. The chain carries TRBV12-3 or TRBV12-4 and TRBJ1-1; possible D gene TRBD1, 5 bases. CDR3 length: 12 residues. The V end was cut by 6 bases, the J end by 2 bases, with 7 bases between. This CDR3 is CASRTGNTEAFF. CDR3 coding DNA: TGTGCCAGCAGAACAGGTAACACTGAAGCTTTCTTT.

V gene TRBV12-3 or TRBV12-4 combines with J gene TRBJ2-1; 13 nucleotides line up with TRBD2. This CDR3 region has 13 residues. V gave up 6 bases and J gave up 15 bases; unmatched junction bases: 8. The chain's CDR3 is CASSGTSGILPFF. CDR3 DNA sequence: TGTGCCAGCAGCGGGACTAGCGGGATCCTTCCGTTCTTC.

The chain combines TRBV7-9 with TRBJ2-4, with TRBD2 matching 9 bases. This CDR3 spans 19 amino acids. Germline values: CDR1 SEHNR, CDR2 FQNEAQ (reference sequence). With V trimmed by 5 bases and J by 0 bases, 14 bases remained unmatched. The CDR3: CASSGPGLAGSLAKNIQYF. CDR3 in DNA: TGTGCCAGCAGCGGCCCCGGCCTAGCGGGAAGCCTAGCCAAAAACATTCAGTACTTC.

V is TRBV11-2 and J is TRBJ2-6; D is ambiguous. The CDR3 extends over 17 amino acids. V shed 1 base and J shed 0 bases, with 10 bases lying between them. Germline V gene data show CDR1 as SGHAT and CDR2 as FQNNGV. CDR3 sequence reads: CASSLVLRSSGANVLTF. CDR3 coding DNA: TGTGCCAGCAGCTTAGTTTTGCGGAGCTCTGGGGCCAACGTCCTGACTTTC.

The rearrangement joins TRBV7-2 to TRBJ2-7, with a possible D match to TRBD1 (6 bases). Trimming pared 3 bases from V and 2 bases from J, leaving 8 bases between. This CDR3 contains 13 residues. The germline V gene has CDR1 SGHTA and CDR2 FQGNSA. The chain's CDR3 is CASSLGAPYEQYF. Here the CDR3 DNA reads TGTGCCAGCAGCTTGGGGGCCCCCTACGAGCAGTACTTC.

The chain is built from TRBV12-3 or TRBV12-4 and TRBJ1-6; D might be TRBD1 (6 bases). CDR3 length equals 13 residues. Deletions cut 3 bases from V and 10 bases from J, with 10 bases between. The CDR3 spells CASSFRGGSPLHF. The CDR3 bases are TGTGCCAGCAGTTTTAGGGGGGGATCACCCCTCCACTTT.

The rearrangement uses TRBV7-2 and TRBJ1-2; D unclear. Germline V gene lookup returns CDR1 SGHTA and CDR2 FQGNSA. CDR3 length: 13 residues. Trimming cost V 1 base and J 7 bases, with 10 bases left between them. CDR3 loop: CASSLGGGGGYTF. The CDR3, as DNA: TGTGCCAGCAGCTTAGGGGGAGGAGGTGGCTACACCTTC.

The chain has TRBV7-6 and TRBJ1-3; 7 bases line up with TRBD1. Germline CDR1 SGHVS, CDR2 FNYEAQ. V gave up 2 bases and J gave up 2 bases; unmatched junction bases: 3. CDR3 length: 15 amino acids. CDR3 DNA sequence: TGTGCCAGCAGCTTAAGGACAGGCCCTGGAAACACCATATATTTT. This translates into CASSLRTGPGNTIYF.

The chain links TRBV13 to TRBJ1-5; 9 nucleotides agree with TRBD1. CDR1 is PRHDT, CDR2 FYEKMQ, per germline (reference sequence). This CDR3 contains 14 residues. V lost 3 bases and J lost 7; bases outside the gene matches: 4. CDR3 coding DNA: TGTGCCAGCAGCTTCCAGGGACAGGGACAGCCCCAGCATTTT. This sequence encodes CASSFQGQGQPQHF. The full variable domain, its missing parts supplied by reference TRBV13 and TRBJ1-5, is AAGVIQSPRHLIKEKRETATLKCYPIPRHDTVYWYQQGPGQDPQFLISFYEKMQSDKGSIPDRFSAQQFSDYHSELNMSSLELGDSALYFCASSFQGQGQPQHFGDGTRLSIL.

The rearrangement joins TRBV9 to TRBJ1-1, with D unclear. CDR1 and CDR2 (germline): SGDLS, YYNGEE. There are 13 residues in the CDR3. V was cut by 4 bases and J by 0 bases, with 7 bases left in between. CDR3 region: CASSLLMNTEAFF. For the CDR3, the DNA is TGTGCCAGCAGCCTACTTATGAACACTGAAGCTTTCTTT.

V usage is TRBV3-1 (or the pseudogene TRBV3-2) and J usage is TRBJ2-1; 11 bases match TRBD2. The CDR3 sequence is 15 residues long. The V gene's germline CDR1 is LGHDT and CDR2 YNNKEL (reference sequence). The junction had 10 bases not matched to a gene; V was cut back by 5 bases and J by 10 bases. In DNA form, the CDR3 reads TGTGCCAGCAGCGCCCGCGTACTAGCGGGAGAAGAGCAGTTCTTC. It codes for CASSARVLAGEEQFF.

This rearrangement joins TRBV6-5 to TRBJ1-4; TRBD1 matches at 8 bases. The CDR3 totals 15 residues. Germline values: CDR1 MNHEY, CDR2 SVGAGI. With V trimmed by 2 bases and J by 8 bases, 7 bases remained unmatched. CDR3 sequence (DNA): TGTGCCAGCAGTTACAGAGGACAGGGTGGGGAAAAACTGTTTTTT. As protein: CASSYRGQGGEKLFF.

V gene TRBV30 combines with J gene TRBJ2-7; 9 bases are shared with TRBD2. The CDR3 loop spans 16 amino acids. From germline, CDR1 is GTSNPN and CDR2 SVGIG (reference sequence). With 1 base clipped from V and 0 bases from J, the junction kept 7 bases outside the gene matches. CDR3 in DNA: TGTGCCTGGAGTGGGTTAGCGGGAGAGACCTCCTACGAGCAGTACTTC. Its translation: CAWSGLAGETSYEQYF.

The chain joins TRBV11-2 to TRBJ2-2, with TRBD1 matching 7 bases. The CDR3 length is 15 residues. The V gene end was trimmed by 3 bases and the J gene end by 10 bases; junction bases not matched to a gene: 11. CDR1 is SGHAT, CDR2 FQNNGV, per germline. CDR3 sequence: CASSLEANRGLELFF. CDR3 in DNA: TGTGCCAGCAGCTTGGAGGCCAACAGGGGCCTGGAGCTGTTTTTT. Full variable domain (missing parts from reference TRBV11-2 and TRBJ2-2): EAGVAQSPRYKIIEKRQSVAFWCNPISGHATLYWYQQILGQGPKLLIQFQNNGVVDDSQLPKDRFSAERLKGVDSTLKIQPAKLEDSAVYLCASSLEANRGLELFFGEGSRLTVL.

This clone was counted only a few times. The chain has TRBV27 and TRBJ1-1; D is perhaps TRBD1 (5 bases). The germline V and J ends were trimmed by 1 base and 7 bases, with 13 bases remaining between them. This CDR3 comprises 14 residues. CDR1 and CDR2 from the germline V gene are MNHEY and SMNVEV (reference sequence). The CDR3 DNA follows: TGTGCCAGCAGTTTATTGTCAGGGCAGGGTGAAGCTTTCTTT. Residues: CASSLLSGQGEAFF.

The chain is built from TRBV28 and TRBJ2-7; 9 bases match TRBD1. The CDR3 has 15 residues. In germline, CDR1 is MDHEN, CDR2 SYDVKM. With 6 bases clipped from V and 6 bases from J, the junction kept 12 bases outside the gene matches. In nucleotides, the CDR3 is TGTGCCAGCAGCCCGAGGGACAGGGTGAGGCTCGAGCAGTACTTC. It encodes CASSPRDRVRLEQYF.

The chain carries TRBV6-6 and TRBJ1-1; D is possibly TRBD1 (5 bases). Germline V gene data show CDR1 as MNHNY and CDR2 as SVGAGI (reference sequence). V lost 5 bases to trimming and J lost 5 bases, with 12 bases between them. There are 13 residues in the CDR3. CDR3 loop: CASSHTGVTEAFF. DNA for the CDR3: TGTGCCAGCAGTCACACAGGAGTTACTGAAGCTTTCTTT.

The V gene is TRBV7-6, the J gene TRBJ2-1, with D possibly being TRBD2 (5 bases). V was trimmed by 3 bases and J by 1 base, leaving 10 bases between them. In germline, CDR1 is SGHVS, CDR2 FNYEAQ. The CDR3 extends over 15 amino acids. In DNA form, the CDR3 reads TGTGCCAGCAGCTTTGAGGGTCGTTCCTACAATGAGCAGTTCTTC. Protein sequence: CASSFEGRSYNEQFF.

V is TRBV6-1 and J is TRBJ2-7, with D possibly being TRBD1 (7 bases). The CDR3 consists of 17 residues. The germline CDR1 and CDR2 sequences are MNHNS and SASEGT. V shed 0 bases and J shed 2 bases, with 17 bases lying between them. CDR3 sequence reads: CASSEALPEGAPYEQYF. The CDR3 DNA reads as TGTGCCAGCAGTGAAGCGCTTCCGGAGGGGGCGCCCTACGAGCAGTACTTC.

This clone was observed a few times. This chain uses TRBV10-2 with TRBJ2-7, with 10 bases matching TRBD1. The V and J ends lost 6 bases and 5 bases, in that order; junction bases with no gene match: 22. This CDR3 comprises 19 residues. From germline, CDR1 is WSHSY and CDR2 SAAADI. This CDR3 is CASSHQLGVRTGGIHEQYF. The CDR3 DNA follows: TGCGCCAGCAGCCATCAATTAGGGGTGAGGACAGGGGGTATCCACGAGCAGTACTTC.

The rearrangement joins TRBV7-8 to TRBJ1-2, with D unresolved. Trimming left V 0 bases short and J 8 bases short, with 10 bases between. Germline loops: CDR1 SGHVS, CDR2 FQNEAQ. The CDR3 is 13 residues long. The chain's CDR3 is CASSLASLRGYTF. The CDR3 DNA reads TGTGCCAGCAGCTTAGCTAGTTTACGAGGCTACACCTTC.

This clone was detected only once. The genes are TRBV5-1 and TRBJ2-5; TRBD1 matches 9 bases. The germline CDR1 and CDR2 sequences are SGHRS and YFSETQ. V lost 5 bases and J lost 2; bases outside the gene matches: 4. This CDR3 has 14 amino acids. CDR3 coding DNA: TGCGCCAGCAGTTCGGGACAGGGTCAAGAGACCCAGTACTTC. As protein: CASSSGQGQETQYF.